The rows below give T cell receptor beta chains drawn from one sample of a study of blood T cells in healthy people across ages. TCRdb fed the 5' RACE reads into MiXCR, producing one record per CDR3 protein. The sample lists some 560,000 distinct CDR3 sequences, around 27% occurring once. This sample was also put to use in a study of T cells of mothers and their children.

What was sequenced was blood. Receptor source: a boy aged 2-15 years in good health. The CDR3 runs from the conserved cysteine through the conserved F or W. The D gene is left open where the match is weak. Size is omitted from some rows. Given values are once, few, many or a class for expanded clones.

j_gene: TRBJ2-7
abundance: NA
v_gene: TRBV12-5
d_gene: NA
CDR3aa: CASGLRTAWEQYF
CDR3nt: TGTGCTAGTGGTTTGAGGACAGCCTGGGAGCAGTACTTC

j_gene: TRBJ1-1
abundance: few
v_gene: TRBV12-3/TRBV12-4
d_gene: TRBD1
CDR3aa: CASRAGTGGGTEAFF
CDR3nt: TGTGCCAGCAGGGCCGGGACAGGGGGCGGGACTGAAGCTTTCTTT

j_gene: TRBJ2-3
abundance: few
v_gene: TRBV29-1
d_gene: TRBD2
CDR3aa: CSVELPAGVADTQYF
CDR3nt: TGCAGCGTTGAACTCCCAGCGGGGGTGGCAGATACGCAGTATTTT

j_gene: TRBJ1-5
abundance: NA
v_gene: TRBV5-5
d_gene: NA
CDR3aa: CASSLAIGGFQPQHF
CDR3nt: TGTGCCAGCAGCTTGGCTATAGGGGGATTCCAGCCCCAGCATTTT

j_gene: TRBJ2-2
abundance: NA
v_gene: TRBV12-3/TRBV12-4
d_gene: TRBD2
CDR3aa: CASSRATLAGGTGELFF
CDR3nt: TGTGCCAGCAGTCGCGCAACCCTAGCGGGCGGCACCGGGGAGCTGTTTTTT

j_gene: TRBJ1-1
abundance: NA
v_gene: TRBV20-1
d_gene: NA
CDR3aa: CSAREGSVMNTEAFF
CDR3nt: TGCAGTGCTAGAGAGGGGTCAGTAATGAACACTGAAGCTTTCTTT

j_gene: TRBJ2-2
abundance: few
v_gene: TRBV19
d_gene: TRBD1
CDR3aa: CASSVQGYGELFF
CDR3nt: TGTGCCAGTAGTGTACAGGGGTACGGGGAGCTGTTTTTT

j_gene: TRBJ2-6
abundance: NA
v_gene: TRBV29-1
d_gene: NA
CDR3aa: CSVEDRPGLAGANVLTF
CDR3nt: TGCAGCGTTGAAGATCGACCAGGTTTGGCTGGGGCCAACGTCCTGACTTTC

j_gene: TRBJ2-3
abundance: NA
v_gene: TRBV6-2/TRBV6-3
d_gene: NA
CDR3aa: CASSYGKTAFFTDTQYF
CDR3nt: TGTGCCAGCAGTTACGGGAAGACAGCTTTCTTCACAGATACGCAGTATTTT

j_gene: TRBJ2-1
abundance: few
v_gene: TRBV10-1
d_gene: NA
CDR3aa: CASSESSLGRNEQFF
CDR3nt: TGCGCCAGCAGTGAGTCCTCTTTGGGACGCAATGAGCAGTTCTTC

j_gene: TRBJ1-2
abundance: NA
v_gene: TRBV7-2
d_gene: TRBD1
CDR3aa: CASSLVGTGVYGYTF
CDR3nt: TGTGCCAGCAGCTTAGTGGGGACAGGGGTCTATGGCTACACCTTC

j_gene: TRBJ1-2
abundance: few
v_gene: TRBV7-2
d_gene: NA
CDR3aa: CASSGTVNYGYTF
CDR3nt: TGTGCCAGCAGCGGGACGGTTAACTATGGCTACACCTTC

j_gene: TRBJ1-4
abundance: NA
v_gene: TRBV2
d_gene: NA
CDR3aa: CASSGHRSVRTSTNEKLFF
CDR3nt: TGTGCCAGCAGTGGCCACAGGAGTGTGCGGACCTCAACTAATGAAAAACTGTTTTTT

j_gene: TRBJ2-3
abundance: NA
v_gene: TRBV10-3
d_gene: NA
CDR3aa: CANRNSSSDTQYF
CDR3nt: TGTGCCAACCGAAACAGTTCGTCGGATACGCAGTATTTT

j_gene: TRBJ2-3
abundance: NA
v_gene: TRBV7-9
d_gene: NA
CDR3aa: CASSLAMGSETQYF
CDR3nt: TGTGCCAGCAGCTTAGCCATGGGGTCGGAGACCCAGTACTTT

j_gene: TRBJ2-5
abundance: few
v_gene: TRBV29-1
d_gene: NA
CDR3aa: CSVEDRYVRETQYF
CDR3nt: TGCAGTGTTGAAGATCGGTACGTTAGAGAGACCCAGTACTTC

j_gene: TRBJ2-5
abundance: few
v_gene: TRBV27
d_gene: NA
CDR3aa: CASSLSIRLQETQYF
CDR3nt: TGTGCCAGCAGTTTATCGATACGGCTCCAAGAGACCCAGTACTTC

j_gene: TRBJ1-1
abundance: NA
v_gene: TRBV7-2
d_gene: NA
CDR3aa: CASSLVEGGAFF
CDR3nt: TGTGCCAGCAGCTTAGTGGAAGGCGGAGCTTTCTTT

j_gene: TRBJ2-1
abundance: few
v_gene: TRBV11-2
d_gene: NA
CDR3aa: CASSLDFWGRASGDKFDEQFF
CDR3nt: TGTGCCAGCAGCTTAGATTTTTGGGGGAGGGCCAGTGGGGACAAATTTGATGAGCAGTTCTTC

j_gene: TRBJ2-4
abundance: NA
v_gene: TRBV19
d_gene: NA
CDR3aa: CASSIGSINIQYF
CDR3nt: TGTGCCAGTAGTATCGGGAGTATAAACATTCAGTACTTC

j_gene: TRBJ1-6
abundance: NA
v_gene: TRBV12-3/TRBV12-4
d_gene: NA
CDR3aa: CASSALGLNSPLHF
CDR3nt: TGTGCCAGCAGTGCGCTGGGTCTTAATTCACCCCTCCACTTT

j_gene: TRBJ2-5
abundance: NA
v_gene: TRBV6-1
d_gene: NA
CDR3aa: CASRKLAQFQETQYF
CDR3nt: TGTGCCAGCAGGAAACTAGCCCAATTCCAAGAGACCCAGTACTTC

j_gene: TRBJ2-4
abundance: NA
v_gene: TRBV30
d_gene: NA
CDR3aa: CAWGAGILAKNIQYF
CDR3nt: TGTGCCTGGGGAGCGGGTATTTTAGCCAAAAACATTCAGTACTTC

j_gene: TRBJ2-7
abundance: NA
v_gene: TRBV5-6
d_gene: NA
CDR3aa: CASSSTEYEQYF
CDR3nt: TGTGCCAGCAGCTCGACAGAGTACGAGCAGTACTTC

j_gene: TRBJ1-2
abundance: few
v_gene: TRBV10-2
d_gene: NA
CDR3aa: CASIPRGGRPLYGYTF
CDR3nt: TGCGCCAGCATCCCTCGGGGCGGGCGCCCCTTGTATGGCTACACCTTC

j_gene: TRBJ2-7
abundance: NA
v_gene: TRBV19
d_gene: TRBD2
CDR3aa: CASRVSGGSYEQYF
CDR3nt: TGTGCCAGTAGAGTCAGCGGGGGCTCCTACGAGCAGTACTTC

j_gene: TRBJ2-1
abundance: NA
v_gene: TRBV20-1
d_gene: NA
CDR3aa: CVLDSSNEQFF
CDR3nt: TGCGTACTCGACTCGAGCAATGAGCAGTTCTTC

j_gene: TRBJ2-2
abundance: few
v_gene: TRBV15
d_gene: TRBD2
CDR3aa: CATSGRLAITGELFF
CDR3nt: TGTGCCACCAGCGGAAGACTAGCAATCACCGGGGAGCTGTTTTTT

j_gene: TRBJ2-7
abundance: NA
v_gene: TRBV10-3
d_gene: NA
CDR3aa: CATRANNEQYF
CDR3nt: TGTGCCACACGGGCGAACAACGAGCAGTACTTC

j_gene: TRBJ2-7
abundance: NA
v_gene: TRBV5-1
d_gene: TRBD1
CDR3aa: CASSLLQGATLHEQYF
CDR3nt: TGCGCCAGCAGCTTGCTACAGGGGGCAACTCTCCACGAGCAGTACTTC

j_gene: TRBJ2-7
abundance: few
v_gene: TRBV30
d_gene: TRBD2
CDR3aa: CAWSVTSGSYEQYF
CDR3nt: TGTGCCTGGAGTGTAACTAGCGGTTCCTACGAGCAGTACTTC

j_gene: TRBJ2-5
abundance: NA
v_gene: TRBV5-7
d_gene: TRBD1
CDR3aa: CASSPKTGAVEETQYF
CDR3nt: TGTGCCAGCAGCCCTAAGACAGGGGCCGTCGAAGAGACCCAGTACTTC

j_gene: TRBJ2-7
abundance: once
v_gene: TRBV13
d_gene: TRBD1
CDR3aa: CASSFTSGQDSYEQYF
CDR3nt: TGTGCCAGCAGCTTCACATCAGGACAGGACTCCTACGAGCAGTACTTC

j_gene: TRBJ1-2
abundance: NA
v_gene: TRBV15
d_gene: TRBD1
CDR3aa: CATSTGTGGPYGYTF
CDR3nt: TGTGCCACCAGCACAGGAACAGGGGGGCCCTATGGCTACACCTTC

j_gene: TRBJ2-1
abundance: few
v_gene: TRBV21-1
d_gene: NA
CDR3aa: CASSKGPSLLADRYNEQFF
CDR3nt: TGTGCCAGCAGCAAAGGACCCTCCTTACTAGCGGACCGCTACAATGAGCAGTTCTTC